The source of this TCR beta chain is a study of neurological immune-mediated disorders. Synthesis of cDNA used 5'RACE (with 10-nucleotide random UMIs). Every sequencing run returned over 190 million TCR-beta sequences, which were derived from 15-18 subjects. One entry per CDR3 protein results from TCRdb running MiXCR on the 5' RACE reads. This table holds tens of thousands of distinct CDR3 sequences, about 13% found once. The CDR3 is 11 residues long. CDR1 and CDR2 (germline): DFQATT, SNEGSKA (reference sequence). Trimming removed 3 bases at V and 4 bases at J, with 6 bases between. The rearrangement joins TRBV20-1 to TRBJ1-1; D call uncertain. This TCR was recovered from a woman aged 60-70 years with HTLV-1-associated myelopathy (HAM/TSP). Sequencing was performed on PBMCs. CDR3 sequence (DNA): TGCAGTGCTAGGGGATTCACTGAAGCTTTCTTT. Encoded protein: CSARGFTEAFF.